The entry that follows covers one T cell receptor beta chain sequence. This sample is part of a study of sequential checkpoint blockade in melanoma. Study-wide context: Maintenance nivolumab came after either treatment sequence.

Documented treatment: randomized to nivolumab then ipilimumab (arm A) or the reverse (arm B). Some clones are missing from TCRdb's copy, which holds only in-frame ones; the method was immunoSEQ multiplex PCR. The table records roughly 12,000 clones, 75% to 80% of them present only once. Germline V gene data show CDR1 as MGHRA and CDR2 as YSYEKL. This CDR3 region has 15 residues. The J segment lost 2 bases and the V segment lost 0 bases, leaving 1 base of the junction unmatched. This sequence was found in a human donor with melanoma. The chain uses TRBV4-1 and TRBJ1-3; 7 bases align to TRBD1. The material sequenced was CD8+ T cells sorted from blood (inferred from file names), taken from a patient given nivolumab and ipilimumab in sequence. CDR3 DNA sequence: TGCGCCAGCAGCCAAGAAACAGGGGCTGGAAACACCATATATTTT. Protein product: CASSQETGAGNTIYF.